The next 8 T cell receptor beta chains were all read from a single sample in a study of T cell changes during pregnancy in multiple sclerosis. Data came from immunoSEQ multiplex PCR; TCRdb stores just in-frame clones and leaves some out. The repertoire holds tens of thousands of clones, with roughly 92% as singletons. Source: peripheral blood, taken after pregnancy. These receptors were obtained from a female donor with multiple sclerosis, enrolled in a pregnancy study.

The gene calls are TRBV5-1 and TRBJ2-7; TRBD2 matches at 9 bases. This CDR3 is built from 14 residues. Germline V lookup: CDR1 SGHRS, CDR2 YFSETQ. Trimming took 0 bases from V and 8 from J; bases not matched to a gene: 6. CDR3 in DNA: TGCGCCAGCAGCTTGGATTCTAGCGGGATCAAGCAGTACTTC. It is translated as CASSLDSSGIKQYF.

This sequence joins TRBV9 and TRBJ1-2; possible D gene TRBD1, 5 bases. Germline V gene sequence: CDR1 SGDLS, CDR2 YYNGEE. V was clipped by 3 bases and J by 1 base, with 19 bases between them. The CDR3 runs to 17 residues. The chain's CDR3 is CASSAALTVLYNYGYTF. CDR3 DNA: TGTGCCAGCAGCGCTGCATTGACAGTCCTTTATAACTATGGCTACACCTTC.

This chain uses TRBV27 with TRBJ1-5; 8 bases map to TRBD1. Germline V gives CDR1 MNHEY, CDR2 SMNVEV (reference sequence). This CDR3 spans 15 amino acids. The trim removed 4 bases at V and 6 bases at J, leaving 8 bases unmatched. In nucleotides, the CDR3 is TGTGCCAGCAGTTCTGGACAGGGACCCAGTCAGCCCCAGCATTTT. This translates into CASSSGQGPSQPQHF.

The chain joins TRBV7-2 to TRBJ1-2; D call uncertain. V was pared by 5 bases and J by 8 bases, with 18 bases between. Per germline, CDR1 SGHTA and CDR2 FQGNSA. CDR3 size: 14 residues. CDR3 region: CASSRSRDARGYTF. The CDR3 region has the DNA TGTGCCAGCAGCCGGAGCCGAGATGCCCGCGGCTACACCTTC.

V usage is TRBV19 and J usage is TRBJ2-7; D is uncertain. The ends were cut back, 5 bases at V and 2 bases at J, with 7 bases in the middle. CDR1 and CDR2 from the germline V gene are LNHDA and SQIVND (reference sequence). CDR3 size: 12 residues. CDR3 bases: TGTGCCAGTAGTTCCCGTACCTACGAGCAGTACTTC. Translated, it gives CASSSRTYEQYF.

DNA of the CDR3: TGTGCCAGCAGCCAAGATGGGGGAGGACCCATGAACACTGAAGCTTTCTTT. This gives the protein CASSQDGGGPMNTEAFF. J is TRBJ1-1 and V is TRBV4-2; TRBD1 might be the D (5 bases). The V and J ends lost 0 bases and 0 bases respectively, with 14 bases between them. Germline CDR1 is LGHNA and CDR2 is YNFKEQ. The CDR3 has 17 amino acids.

This chain connects TRBV29-1 to TRBJ2-1; TRBD1 matches at 7 bases. V shed 7 bases, J shed 10 bases, and the junction held 7 bases outside the gene matches. The CDR3 sequence is 11 residues long. Germline V lookup: CDR1 SQVTM, CDR2 ANQGSEA. The CDR3 sequence: CSARQGPEQFF. In DNA, the CDR3 is TGCAGCGCTAGACAGGGACCCGAGCAGTTCTTC.

The rearrangement links TRBV29-1 to TRBJ2-2; 12 positions match TRBD2. V lost 6 bases to trimming and J lost 10 bases; unmatched junction nucleotides: 6. This CDR3 is 13 amino acids long. Germline V lookup: CDR1 SQVTM, CDR2 ANQGSEA. The CDR3, as DNA: TGCAGCGTCGACGGACTAGCGGGGCAGGAGCTGTTTTTT. Encoded protein: CSVDGLAGQELFF.